This TCR beta chain emerged from a study of blood T cell repertoires in COVID-19. Produced via immunoSEQ multiplex PCR; TCRdb's table is partial and in-frame only. The table lists over 150,000 clones, around four fifths of them singletons. The CDR3 consists of 13 residues. V gave up 0 bases and J gave up 0 bases, with 3 bases separating them. From germline, CDR1 is KGHSH and CDR2 LQKENI. With respect to this clone: The same CDR3 also results from other DNA sequences found in this sample.

V usage is TRBV18 and J usage is TRBJ2-7, with D unclear. The clonotype comes from a woman of 80 years or more with COVID-19, enrolled during active disease. The sequenced sample consisted of peripheral blood. The CDR3 loop is CASSPPSSYEQYF. The CDR3 DNA reads as TGTGCCAGCTCACCACCCAGCTCCTACGAGCAGTACTTC.